This T cell receptor beta chain stems from a study of blood T cells in healthy people across ages. A second roughly 6 to 12 cycle PCR used barcoded and J-beta primers. Every cDNA molecule bore a tag from a template-switch adaptor containing 12 random nucleotides. MiXCR, run by TCRdb on the 5' RACE reads, gives a single entry per CDR3 protein. The profile shows 1.5 million to 2 million distinct CDR3 sequences, roughly a third of them singletons. About this clonotype: The antigen remains unidentified.

Study conclusions and caveats: Investigators viewed diversity estimates from one million T cells as underestimates, the study reported.

CDR1 DFQATT and CDR2 SNEGSKA come from the germline V gene (reference sequence). The CDR3 length is 14 residues. The ends were cut back, 0 bases at V and 2 bases at J, with 9 bases in the middle. The donors, aged roughly 6 to 100, were healthy Caucasians from Russia. Collection of ten milliliters of peripheral blood was performed for each donor. This receptor was obtained from a woman aged 30 to 39 in good health. The V and J genes are TRBV20-1 and TRBJ2-3; D not resolved. Sequencing was performed on blood. CDR3 amino acids: CSARDGVATDTQYF. The DNA of the CDR3 is TGCAGTGCTAGAGATGGGGTAGCCACAGATACGCAGTATTTT.